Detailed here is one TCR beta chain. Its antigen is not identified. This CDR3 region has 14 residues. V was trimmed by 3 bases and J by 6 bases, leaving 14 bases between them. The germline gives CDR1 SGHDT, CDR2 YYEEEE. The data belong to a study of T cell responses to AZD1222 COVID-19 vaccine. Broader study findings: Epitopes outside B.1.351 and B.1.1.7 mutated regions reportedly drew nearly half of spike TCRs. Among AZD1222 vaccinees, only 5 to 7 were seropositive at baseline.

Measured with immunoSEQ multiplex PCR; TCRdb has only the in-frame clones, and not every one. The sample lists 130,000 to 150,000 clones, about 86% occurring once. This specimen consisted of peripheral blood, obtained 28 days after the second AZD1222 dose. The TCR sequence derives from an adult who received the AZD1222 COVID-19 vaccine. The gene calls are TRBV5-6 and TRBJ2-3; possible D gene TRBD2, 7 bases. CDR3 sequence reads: CASSSTRGADTQYF. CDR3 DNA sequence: TGTGCCAGCAGCTCCACCCGGGGGGCGGATACGCAGTATTTT. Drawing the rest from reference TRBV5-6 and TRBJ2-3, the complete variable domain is DAGVTQSPTHLIKTRGQQVTLRCSPKSGHDTVSWYQQALGQGPQFIFQYYEEEERQRGNFPDRFSGHQFPNYSSELNVNALLLGDSALYLCASSSTRGADTQYFGPGTRLTVL.